The next 8 T cell receptor beta chains were all read from a single sample in a study of CD8 T cells in ankylosing spondylitis. TCRdb passed the 5' RACE reads through MiXCR, listing each CDR3 protein once. This table has fewer than 400,000 distinct CDR3 sequences, under 15% appearing once. Material for sequencing was blood, either unsorted or a sorted T cell fraction (not recorded which). The receptors were gathered from a male donor with ankylosing spondylitis or in good health (not recorded which).

This clonotype has just a few counts. The V call is TRBV4-2, the J call TRBJ2-7; 7 nucleotides line up with TRBD2. V shed 0 bases, J shed 4 bases, and the junction held 12 bases outside the gene matches. Germline V CDR1 and CDR2: LGHNA, YNFKEQ. This CDR3 has 17 residues. For the CDR3, the DNA is TGTGCCAGCAGCCAAGAATCAGGCGGGAGCTTAGGATACGAGCAGTACTTC. It specifies CASSQESGGSLGYEQYF.

This clonotype was counted many times. This chain joins TRBV29-1 and TRBJ2-5; D unclear. The CDR3 consists of 12 residues. Germline V gene lookup returns CDR1 SQVTM and CDR2 ANQGSEA. V was trimmed by 8 bases and J by 5 bases, leaving 15 bases between them. Here the CDR3 reads CSSGQGSETQYF. CDR3 in DNA: TGCAGCTCTGGCCAAGGAAGTGAGACCCAGTACTTC.

This clonotype was seen only a few times. J is TRBJ1-6 and V is TRBV10-3; D is ambiguous. This CDR3 spans 15 amino acids. CDR1 ENHRY and CDR2 SYGVKD come from the germline V gene. The V gene lost 0 bases and the J gene lost 14 bases, with 17 bases spanning the gap. CDR3 loop: CAISESGELGEALHF. CDR3 bases: TGTGCCATCAGTGAGTCCGGGGAACTGGGTGAAGCCCTCCACTTT.

This clonotype was recorded at least ten times. J is TRBJ2-1 and V is TRBV5-1; TRBD1 agrees at 7 bases. CDR1 SGHRS and CDR2 YFSETQ come from the germline V gene. The CDR3 runs to 18 residues. J lost 2 bases, V lost 0 bases, and 11 bases had no gene match. The chain's CDR3 is CASSLGQGRGAPYNEQFF. DNA for the CDR3: TGCGCCAGCAGCTTGGGACAGGGTAGAGGAGCGCCCTACAATGAGCAGTTCTTC.

This clonotype was detected only a few times. CDR3 protein: CASSPGTGGAYEQYF. Here the CDR3 DNA reads TGTGCCAGCAGCCCGGGGACAGGGGGAGCCTACGAGCAGTACTTC. This chain links TRBV5-6 with TRBJ2-7; 11 positions match TRBD1. The germline V gene encodes CDR1 SGHDT and CDR2 YYEEEE. The CDR3 loop spans 15 amino acids. V gave up 4 bases and J gave up 2 bases; unmatched junction bases: 5.

There are a few counts of this clonotype. V usage is TRBV6-1 and J usage is TRBJ1-2; 8 positions match TRBD1. The CDR3 length is 15 residues. V lost 3 bases to trimming and J lost 7 bases; unmatched junction nucleotides: 10. From germline, CDR1 is MNHNS and CDR2 SASEGT. Written as DNA, the CDR3 is TGTGCCAGCAGTGACTTGCGGACAGGGATTGGTGGCTACACCTTC. This encodes CASSDLRTGIGGYTF.

This clonotype showed up just a few times. The V and J genes are TRBV20-1 and TRBJ2-3; tentative D call: TRBD2 (5 bases). V was trimmed by 1 base and J by 6 bases, leaving 11 bases between them. CDR1 and CDR2 from the germline V gene are DFQATT and SNEGSKA (reference sequence). The CDR3 is 13 residues long. The CDR3: CSARVVGVDTQYF. The CDR3 DNA reads as TGCAGTGCTAGAGTGGTGGGAGTGGATACGCAGTATTTT.

This chain connects TRBV20-1 to TRBJ2-2; 8 nucleotides match TRBD1. The V segment lost 2 bases and the J segment 3 bases; nucleotides outside the gene matches: 11. CDR3 size: 17 residues. Germline V gene data show CDR1 as DFQATT and CDR2 as SNEGSKA (reference sequence). Written as DNA, the CDR3 is TGCAGTGCTAGACAACAAAGCAGGGGGCAAGACACCGGGGAGCTGTTTTTT. It codes for CSARQQSRGQDTGELFF.